These 31 T cell receptor beta chains originate from one sample sequenced in a study of cytomegalovirus exposure and HLA in healthy donors. Produced via immunoSEQ multiplex PCR; TCRdb's table is partial and in-frame only. This sample yields about 240,000 clones, of which about 90% are seen a single time; less than 1.5% belongs to the top ten. Sample: PBMCs. Source of these receptors: a woman in her twenties or thirties in good health and CMV-seropositive.

The rearrangement uses TRBV6-6 and TRBJ1-1, with 7 bases fitting TRBD1. This CDR3 is built from 15 residues. The germline V gene encodes CDR1 MNHNY and CDR2 SVGAGI (reference sequence). V lost 4 bases, J lost 1 base, and 6 bases stayed unmatched. In DNA form, the CDR3 reads TGTGCCAGCAGTTCCTTGGGACAGAGGAACACTGAAGCTTTCTTT. Amino acids: CASSSLGQRNTEAFF.

This chain joins TRBV5-4 and TRBJ1-4; 9 nucleotides agree with TRBD1. The germline gives CDR1 SGHNT, CDR2 YYREEE (reference sequence). The CDR3 runs to 14 residues. After removal of 7 bases from V and 5 bases from J, the junction contained 6 bases not matched to a gene. CDR3 DNA: TGTGCCAGCGGCCGGGACAGGGAAAATGAAAAACTGTTTTTT. Translated: CASGRDRENEKLFF.

The chain employs TRBV27 and TRBJ1-2, with 7 bases that match TRBD1. Trimming cost V 2 bases and J 6 bases; bases outside gene matches: 12. Germline CDR1 and CDR2: MNHEY and SMNVEV (reference sequence). The CDR3 spans 16 residues. The CDR3 loop reads CASSLTSTGNTHGYTF. The CDR3 nucleotides read TGTGCCAGCAGTTTAACCTCGACAGGGAATACCCATGGCTACACCTTC.

The chain carries TRBV7-3 and TRBJ2-6; D might be TRBD1 (6 bases). In germline, CDR1 is SGHTA, CDR2 FQGTGA. The CDR3 consists of 14 residues. V gave up 5 bases and J gave up 3 bases, with 8 bases separating them. The CDR3 is CASSLRGGANVLTF. CDR3 coding DNA: TGTGCCAGCAGCCTCAGGGGTGGGGCCAACGTCCTGACTTTC.

The rearrangement joins TRBV10-3 to TRBJ2-6; no firm D call. The CDR3 has 16 residues. Germline V gene lookup returns CDR1 ENHRY and CDR2 SYGVKD. The V end lost 6 bases, the J end lost 2 bases, and 14 bases lay between the germline ends. This CDR3 is CAISIPGGPGANVLTF. DNA for the CDR3: TGTGCCATCAGCATTCCGGGTGGCCCTGGGGCCAACGTCCTGACTTTC.

The rearrangement joins TRBV27 to TRBJ1-5; D unclear. The CDR3 consists of 17 residues. Germline V gives CDR1 MNHEY, CDR2 SMNVEV (reference sequence). The V gene lost 3 bases and the J gene lost 4 bases, with 19 bases spanning the gap. The CDR3 DNA reads as TGTGCCAGCAGTTTCGTTCGGACTTTCGAACCAAATCAGCCCCAGCATTTT. Translated: CASSFVRTFEPNQPQHF.

The V and J genes are TRBV2 and TRBJ2-3; possible D gene TRBD2, 6 bases. The V end lost 4 bases, the J end lost 6 bases, and 11 bases lay between the germline ends. The CDR3 is 13 amino acids. Looked up from germline, CDR1 is SNHLY and CDR2 is FYNNEI. The CDR3 loop reads CASSGDFRDTQYF. DNA of the CDR3: TGTGCCAGCAGTGGGGACTTTAGGGATACGCAGTATTTT.

V is TRBV2 and J is TRBJ2-1, with 10 bases fitting TRBD2. Germline-derived CDR1 and CDR2 are SNHLY and FYNNEI. V trimming: 0 bases; J trimming: 3 bases; junction bases outside the gene matches: 8. This CDR3 comprises 18 residues. The CDR3 DNA sequence: TGTGCCAGCAGTGAAGCCTCCGTGACTAGCGGGTACTACAATGAGCAGTTCTTC. This codes for CASSEASVTSGYYNEQFF.

A few counts support this clone. Other nucleotide sequences from this sample produce the same CDR3. This chain links TRBV29-1 with TRBJ1-1, with a weak D call TRBD1 (5 bases). Germline values: CDR1 SQVTM, CDR2 ANQGSEA. This CDR3 region has 12 residues. Trimming pared 4 bases from V and 0 bases from J, leaving 6 bases between. The CDR3 bases are TGCAGCGTTGGACAGATGAACACTGAAGCTTTCTTT. Protein: CSVGQMNTEAFF.

The rearrangement joins TRBV5-4 to TRBJ2-2; D unclear. Trimming pared 5 bases from V and 7 bases from J, leaving 9 bases between. The CDR3 length is 12 residues. Germline values: CDR1 SGHNT, CDR2 YYREEE (reference sequence). This CDR3 reads CASRMKSGELFF. Here the CDR3 DNA reads TGTGCCAGCAGGATGAAGAGCGGGGAGCTGTTTTTT.

The chain employs TRBV28 and TRBJ2-1; the match to TRBD1 covers 10 bases. In germline, CDR1 is MDHEN, CDR2 SYDVKM. Unmatched junction bases numbered 20, after V lost 4 bases and J lost 5 bases. This CDR3 contains 20 residues. The CDR3 here is CASSSLRDLRTGGNHNEQFF. CDR3 sequence (DNA): TGTGCCAGCAGTTCCCTTCGAGATTTACGGACAGGGGGTAACCACAATGAGCAGTTCTTC. Looking up the rest from reference TRBV28 and TRBJ2-1 gives the full variable domain: DVKVTQSSRYLVKRTGEKVFLECVQDMDHENMFWYRQDPGLGLRLIYFSYDVKMKEKGDIPEGYSVSREKKERFSLILESASTNQTSMYLCASSSLRDLRTGGNHNEQFFGPGTRLTVL.

The chain links TRBV11-2 to TRBJ2-3; TRBD2 aligns across 11 bases. The CDR3 has 16 amino acids. Germline loops: CDR1 SGHAT, CDR2 FQNNGV. J lost 4 bases, V lost 4 bases, and 7 bases had no gene match. Here the CDR3 reads CASSSRLAGYSDTQYF. DNA of the CDR3: TGTGCCAGCAGCTCCCGACTAGCGGGATATTCAGATACGCAGTATTTT.

The chain joins TRBV5-1 to TRBJ2-7; 9 bases are a match to TRBD2. CDR1 SGHRS and CDR2 YFSETQ come from the germline V gene. The CDR3 consists of 17 residues. The ends lost 0 bases at V and 2 bases at J; junction bases unmatched: 9. The CDR3 here is CASSLGSGSRGAYEQYF. CDR3 coding DNA: TGCGCCAGCAGCTTGGGTAGCGGGAGTCGAGGAGCCTACGAGCAGTACTTC.

The J gene is TRBJ2-2, the V gene TRBV7-3; D gene ambiguous. Trimming pared 6 bases from V and 6 bases from J, leaving 11 bases between. CDR1 SGHTA and CDR2 FQGTGA come from the germline V gene. The CDR3 consists of 13 residues. The CDR3 spells CASSVLYAGELFF. The DNA of the CDR3 is TGTGCCAGCAGTGTACTATATGCCGGGGAGCTGTTTTTT.

V and J are TRBV27 and TRBJ2-7, with TRBD1 matching over 8 bases. The CDR3 contains 16 residues. Germline assignment: CDR1 MNHEY and CDR2 SMNVEV (reference sequence). With 5 bases clipped from V and 1 base from J, the junction kept 10 bases outside the gene matches. The CDR3, as DNA: TGTGCCAGCAGTCGAGGGACAGGTGGACTTTCCTACGAGCAGTACTTC. Protein sequence: CASSRGTGGLSYEQYF.

This clone was seen a single time. The chain is built from TRBV7-9 and TRBJ2-7; TRBD2 aligns across 10 bases. This CDR3 has 17 residues. CDR1 and CDR2 (germline): SEHNR, FQNEAQ (reference sequence). V lost 1 base, J lost 3 bases, and 9 bases stayed unmatched. CDR3 loop: CASSLDFGSGRDYEQYF. Written as DNA, the CDR3 is TGTGCCAGCAGCTTAGATTTCGGAAGCGGGAGGGACTACGAGCAGTACTTC. The entire variable domain, with the rest obtained from reference TRBV7-9 and TRBJ2-7, is as follows: DTGVSQNPRHKITKRGQNVTFRCDPISEHNRLYWYRQTLGQGPEFLTYFQNEAQLEKSRLLSDRFSAERPKGSFSTLEIQRTEQGDSAMYLCASSLDFGSGRDYEQYFGPGTRLTVT.

In its sample, this clone was seen a few times. This chain connects TRBV6-1 to TRBJ2-7, with TRBD2 matching over 7 bases. Germline V gene data show CDR1 as MNHNS and CDR2 as SASEGT. The CDR3 covers 14 residues. This chain's CDR3 is CAARGDYRSYEQYF. The CDR3 DNA follows: TGTGCAGCCCGGGGGGACTACAGATCCTACGAGCAGTACTTC.

J is TRBJ2-7 and V is TRBV7-2, with D unresolved. The CDR3 runs to 13 residues. V shed 1 base and J shed 6 bases, with 10 bases lying between them. Germline loops: CDR1 SGHTA, CDR2 FQGNSA. The CDR3 sequence is CASSLGVSIEQYF. The CDR3, as DNA: TGTGCCAGCAGCTTAGGAGTGAGTATCGAGCAGTACTTC.

The chain recombines TRBV5-6 with TRBJ2-7; 8 bases fit TRBD1. V was pared by 0 bases and J by 4 bases, with 6 bases of the junction left unmatched. This CDR3 is 15 amino acids long. Germline V gene sequence: CDR1 SGHDT, CDR2 YYEEEE. The DNA of the CDR3 is TGTGCCAGCAGCTTGGCGGCAGGGGGCCCTTACGAGCAGTACTTC. Amino acid sequence: CASSLAAGGPYEQYF. Supplemented by reference TRBV5-6 and TRBJ2-7, the full variable domain reads DAGVTQSPTHLIKTRGQQVTLRCSPKSGHDTVSWYQQALGQGPQFIFQYYEEEERQRGNFPDRFSGHQFPNYSSELNVNALLLGDSALYLCASSLAAGGPYEQYFGPGTRLTVT.

This chain joins TRBV9 and TRBJ2-6; a possible D gene is TRBD2 (6 bases). CDR1 is SGDLS, CDR2 YYNGEE, per germline. Trimming pared 4 bases from V and 0 bases from J, leaving 17 bases between. The CDR3 covers 18 residues. The CDR3 DNA follows: TGTGCCAGCAGCCCCGTGGGACTTCACCACTCTGGGGCCAACGTCCTGACTTTC. Translated: CASSPVGLHHSGANVLTF.

The CDR3 reads CASSFVFRAGELFF. In DNA form, the CDR3 reads TGTGCCAGCAGCTTCGTGTTTCGGGCCGGGGAGCTGTTTTTT. The rearrangement joins TRBV11-2 to TRBJ2-2; D is uncertain. CDR3 length: 14 amino acids. Germline loops: CDR1 SGHAT, CDR2 FQNNGV. The germline V and J ends were trimmed by 3 bases and 6 bases, with 11 bases remaining between them.

The chain is built from TRBV30 and TRBJ2-7, with 8 bases matching TRBD1. The CDR3 is 15 residues long. The J segment lost 2 bases and the V segment lost 0 bases, leaving 6 bases of the junction unmatched. Germline CDR1 GTSNPN, CDR2 SVGIG (reference sequence). The CDR3 reads CAWSVAAGGTYEQYF. The CDR3 DNA reads TGTGCCTGGAGTGTAGCTGCAGGGGGCACCTACGAGCAGTACTTC.

The chain uses TRBV5-6 and TRBJ2-2, with 9 bases identical to TRBD1. Germline V gene data show CDR1 as SGHDT and CDR2 as YYEEEE. The CDR3 contains 18 residues. V lost 4 bases and J lost 2; bases outside the gene matches: 12. The CDR3 region is CASSPGQGTFGNTGELFF. CDR3 in DNA: TGTGCCAGCAGCCCTGGACAGGGGACCTTTGGAAACACCGGGGAGCTGTTTTTT.

The genes are TRBV27 and TRBJ2-7, with a tentative D call TRBD2 (5 bases). V lost 4 bases, J lost 4 bases, and 11 bases lay in between. CDR3 length equals 13 residues. Germline loops: CDR1 MNHEY, CDR2 SMNVEV (reference sequence). The CDR3 loop reads CASSSGDRYEQYF. In DNA, the CDR3 is TGTGCCAGCAGTTCCGGGGATCGATACGAGCAGTACTTC.

Only a few counts were recorded for this clone. This sequence joins TRBV4-1 and TRBJ2-7; 7 bases match TRBD1. This CDR3 spans 13 amino acids. The germline V gene has CDR1 MGHRA and CDR2 YSYEKL. Trimming removed 0 bases from V and 11 bases from J; junction bases left unmatched: 7. The CDR3 reads CASSQDVDRAEYF. In DNA, the CDR3 is TGCGCCAGCAGCCAAGATGTCGACAGGGCGGAGTACTTC.

This clone was seen just once. The J gene is TRBJ2-3, the V gene TRBV5-1; D is unclear. CDR3 size: 15 residues. CDR1 SGHRS and CDR2 YFSETQ come from the germline V gene. V dropped 3 bases and J dropped 3 bases, with 14 bases sitting between them. For the CDR3, the DNA is TGCGCCAGCAGCTCTCCCCAACTACCGACAGATACGCAGTATTTT. Translated: CASSSPQLPTDTQYF.

The genes are TRBV5-1 and TRBJ1-1; D perhaps matches TRBD1 (5 bases). The CDR3 runs to 14 residues. The germline gives CDR1 SGHRS, CDR2 YFSETQ. Trimming removed 0 bases from V and 6 bases from J, with 12 bases in between. DNA of the CDR3: TGCGCCAGCAGCTTGGGTGGGGGGAGGCCTGAAGCTTTCTTT. Protein sequence: CASSLGGGRPEAFF.

The V call is TRBV21-1, the J call TRBJ1-5. TRBV21-1 is tagged as a pseudogene. The CDR3 totals 15 residues. CDR3 coding DNA: TGTGCCAGCAGCAAACCTAGGACTCCTGATCAGCCCCAGCATTTT. Translation gives CASSKPRTPDQPQHF.

This sequence joins TRBV14 and TRBJ1-2; D is unresolved. The V gene lost 0 bases and the J gene lost 5 bases, with 16 bases spanning the gap. The CDR3 runs 16 residues. Germline-derived CDR1 and CDR2 are SGHDN and FVKESK. The CDR3 DNA sequence: TGTGCCAGCAGCCAAGAAGAGAGGGTAATGTTATATGGCTACACCTTC. Its protein product is CASSQEERVMLYGYTF.

V and J are TRBV28 and TRBJ2-7; D remains unclear. Germline lookup yields CDR1 MDHEN and CDR2 SYDVKM. V shed 5 bases and J shed 5 bases, with 10 bases lying between them. There are 12 residues in the CDR3. CDR3 residues: CASSPPVNEQYF. The CDR3 DNA sequence: TGTGCCAGCAGTCCCCCAGTCAACGAGCAGTACTTC.

The gene calls are TRBV9 and TRBJ2-3; the match to TRBD2 covers 11 bases. V was pared by 0 bases and J by 3 bases, with 3 bases of the junction left unmatched. The CDR3 loop spans 16 amino acids. Germline CDR1 SGDLS, CDR2 YYNGEE. This chain's CDR3 is CASSVVASGRTDTQYF. The CDR3 DNA sequence: TGTGCCAGCAGCGTAGTGGCTAGCGGGAGGACAGATACGCAGTATTTT.